This T cell receptor (beta chain) derives from a study of T cell responses to AZD1222 COVID-19 vaccine. Profiling relied on immunoSEQ multiplex PCR, and the TCRdb table lists in-frame clones only, not all of them. The sample has about 140,000 clones, roughly nine tenths seen once. Findings and caveats of the study: Donors were chiefly white British, with a greater number of females, and clonal diversity was perhaps underestimated. The study identified only five to seven AZD1222 recipients as seropositive at baseline. Rises in breadth and depth of Spike-specific TCRs came after two AZD1222 doses. Repertoires were sampled only after the peak T cell response.

Germline lookup yields CDR1 MDHEN and CDR2 SYDVKM. The CDR3 is made up of 13 amino acids. With 8 bases clipped from V and 7 bases from J, the junction kept 8 bases outside the gene matches. On this clone: No antigen is known for it.

The TCR sequence derives from an adult who received the MenACWY meningococcal vaccine as a control. Sequenced here: peripheral blood, sampled 28 days after the second dose of the MenACWY control vaccine. The chain links TRBV28 to TRBJ1-2; 9 bases agree with TRBD1. The CDR3 nucleotides read TGTGCCAGCGGGGACAGGGTTACCAGTGGCTACACCTTC. It encodes CASGDRVTSGYTF.